This T cell receptor (beta chain) derives from a study of healthy donors' naive CD4 and CD8 T cells. General study findings and limits: Positive CDR3 charge linked to CD4+ cells, negative to CD8+ cells. CDR3 charge plus V and J genes appeared to account for around 12% of CD4/CD8 variance. Homeostatic proliferation of naive T cells was not examined as a bias source.

The junction had 9 bases not matched to a gene; V was cut back by 4 bases and J by 3 bases. The length of the CDR3 is 16 residues. Germline CDR1 and CDR2: MNHEY and SVGAGI. A linear amplification protocol produced the TCR libraries from 450 to 500 ng of total RNA. TCRdb analysed the reads with MiXCR anew, one entry per CDR3 protein. Found here are roughly 200,000 distinct CDR3 sequences, about 70% of them singletons; the top ten hold about 2.3%. A word on this clonotype: What it binds is unknown.

This chain joins TRBV6-5 and TRBJ2-5; 9 positions agree with TRBD2. The receptor was derived from a pool of human donors in good health; the sample pools cells from several healthy donors. Sequencing input: naive CD4+ and CD8+ T cells sorted from blood, pooled from several donors. For the CDR3, the DNA is TGTGCCAGCAGTTTGCTAGCGGGATATTCTGAAGAGACCCAGTACTTC. Amino acid sequence: CASSLLAGYSEETQYF.